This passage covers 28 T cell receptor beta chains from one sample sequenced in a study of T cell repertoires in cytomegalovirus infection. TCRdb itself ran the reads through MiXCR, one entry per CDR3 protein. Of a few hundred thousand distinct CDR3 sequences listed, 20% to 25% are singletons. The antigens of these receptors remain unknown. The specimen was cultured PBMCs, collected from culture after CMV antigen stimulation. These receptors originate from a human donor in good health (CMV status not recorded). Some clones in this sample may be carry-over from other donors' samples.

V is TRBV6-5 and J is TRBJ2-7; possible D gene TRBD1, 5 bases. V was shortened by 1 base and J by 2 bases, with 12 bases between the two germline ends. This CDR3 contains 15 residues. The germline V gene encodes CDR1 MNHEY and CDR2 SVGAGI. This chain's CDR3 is CASSYWAGNTYEQYF. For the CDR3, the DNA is TGTGCCAGCAGTTACTGGGCAGGGAATACCTACGAGCAGTACTTC.

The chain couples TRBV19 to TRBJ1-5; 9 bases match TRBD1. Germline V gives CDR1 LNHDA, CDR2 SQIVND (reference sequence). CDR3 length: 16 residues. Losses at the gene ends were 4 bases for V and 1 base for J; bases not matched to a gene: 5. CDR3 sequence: CASSTGTGFSNQPQHF. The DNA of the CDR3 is TGTGCCAGTAGTACGGGGACAGGGTTCAGCAATCAGCCCCAGCATTTT.

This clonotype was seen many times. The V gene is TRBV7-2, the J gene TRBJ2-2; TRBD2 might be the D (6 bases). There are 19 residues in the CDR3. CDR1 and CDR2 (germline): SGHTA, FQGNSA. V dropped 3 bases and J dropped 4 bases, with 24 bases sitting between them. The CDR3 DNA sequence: TGTGCCAGCAGCTTGCGGGCGGGACCACTTTCCGGTCGCACCGGGGAGCTGTTTTTT. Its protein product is CASSLRAGPLSGRTGELFF.

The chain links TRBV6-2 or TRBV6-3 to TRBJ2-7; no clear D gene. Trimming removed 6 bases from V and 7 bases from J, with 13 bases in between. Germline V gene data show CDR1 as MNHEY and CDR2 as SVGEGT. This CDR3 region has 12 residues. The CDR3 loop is CASRGISGEQYF. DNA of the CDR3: TGTGCCAGCAGAGGGATCTCCGGGGAGCAGTACTTC.

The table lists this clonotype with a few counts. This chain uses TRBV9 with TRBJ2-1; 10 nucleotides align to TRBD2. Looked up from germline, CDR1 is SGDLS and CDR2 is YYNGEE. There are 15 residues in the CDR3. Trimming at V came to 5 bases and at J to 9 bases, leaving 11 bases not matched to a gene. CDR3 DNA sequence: TGTGCCAGCAGTCAAGGGGGGCTAGCGGGAGTTGAGCAGTTCTTC. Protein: CASSQGGLAGVEQFF.

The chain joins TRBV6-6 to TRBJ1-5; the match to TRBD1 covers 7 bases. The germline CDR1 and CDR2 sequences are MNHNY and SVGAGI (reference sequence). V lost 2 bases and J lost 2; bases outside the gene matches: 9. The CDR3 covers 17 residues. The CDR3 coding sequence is TGTGCCAGCAGTTACGGGCACGGAGGGGGCGGCAATCAGCCCCAGCATTTT. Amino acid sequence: CASSYGHGGGGNQPQHF.

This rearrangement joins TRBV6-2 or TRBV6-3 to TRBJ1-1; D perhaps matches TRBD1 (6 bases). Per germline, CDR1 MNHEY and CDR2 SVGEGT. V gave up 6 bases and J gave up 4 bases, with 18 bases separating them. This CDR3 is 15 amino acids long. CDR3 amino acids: CASSRQWQGSTEAFF. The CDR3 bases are TGTGCCAGCAGCCGCCAGTGGCAGGGGAGCACTGAAGCTTTCTTT.

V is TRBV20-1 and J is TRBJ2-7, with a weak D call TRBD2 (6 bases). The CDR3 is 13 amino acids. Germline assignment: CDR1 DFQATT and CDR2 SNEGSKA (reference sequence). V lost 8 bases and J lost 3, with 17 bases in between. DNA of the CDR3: TGCAGTCGTTTGGGACTTTCCCACTACGAGCAGTACTTC. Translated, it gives CSRLGLSHYEQYF.

The CDR3 loop is CASSGRGQVEAFF. CDR3 in DNA: TGTGCCAGCAGTGGCCGGGGGCAGGTTGAAGCTTTCTTT. The V call is TRBV28, the J call TRBJ1-1, with D perhaps TRBD1 (6 bases). The CDR3 is 13 residues long. Looked up from germline, CDR1 is MDHEN and CDR2 is SYDVKM. The V and J ends lost 5 bases and 7 bases respectively, with 14 bases between them.

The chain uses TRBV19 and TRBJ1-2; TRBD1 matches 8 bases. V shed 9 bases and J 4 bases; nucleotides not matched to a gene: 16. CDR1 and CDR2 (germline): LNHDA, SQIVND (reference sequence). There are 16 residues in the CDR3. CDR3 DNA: TGTGCCAGCATGATTGACAGGGGATACGCCGTCTATGGCTACACCTTC. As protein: CASMIDRGYAVYGYTF.

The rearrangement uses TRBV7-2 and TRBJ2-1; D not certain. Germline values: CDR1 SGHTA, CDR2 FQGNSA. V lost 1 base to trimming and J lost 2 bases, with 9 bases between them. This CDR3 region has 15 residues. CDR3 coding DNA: TGTGCCAGCAGCTTAGTAGCTAACACCTACAATGAGCAGTTCTTC. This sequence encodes CASSLVANTYNEQFF.

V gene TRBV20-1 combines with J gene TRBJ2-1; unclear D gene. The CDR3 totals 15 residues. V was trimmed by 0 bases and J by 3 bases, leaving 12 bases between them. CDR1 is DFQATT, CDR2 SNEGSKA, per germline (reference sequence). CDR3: CSARDSGERYNEQFF. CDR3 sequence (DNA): TGCAGTGCTAGAGATAGTGGAGAACGCTACAATGAGCAGTTCTTC.

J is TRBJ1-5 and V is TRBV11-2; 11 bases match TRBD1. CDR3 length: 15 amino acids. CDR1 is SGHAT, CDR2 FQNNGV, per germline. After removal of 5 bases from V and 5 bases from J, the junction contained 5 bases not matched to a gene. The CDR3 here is CASSTGTGGYQPQHF. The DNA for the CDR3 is TGTGCCAGCAGCACCGGGACAGGGGGATATCAGCCCCAGCATTTT.

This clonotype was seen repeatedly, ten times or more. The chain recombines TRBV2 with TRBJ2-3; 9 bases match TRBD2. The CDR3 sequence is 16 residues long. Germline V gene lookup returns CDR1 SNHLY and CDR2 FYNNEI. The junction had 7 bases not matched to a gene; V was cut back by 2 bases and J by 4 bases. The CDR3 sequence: CASSESVAGAADTQYF. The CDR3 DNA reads TGTGCCAGCAGTGAAAGTGTAGCGGGAGCGGCAGATACGCAGTATTTT.

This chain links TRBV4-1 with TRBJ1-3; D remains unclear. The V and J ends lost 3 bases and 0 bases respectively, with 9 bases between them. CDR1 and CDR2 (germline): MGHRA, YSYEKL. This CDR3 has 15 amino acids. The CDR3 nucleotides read TGCGCCAGCAGCCATATCGAAAACTCTGGAAACACCATATATTTT. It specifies CASSHIENSGNTIYF.

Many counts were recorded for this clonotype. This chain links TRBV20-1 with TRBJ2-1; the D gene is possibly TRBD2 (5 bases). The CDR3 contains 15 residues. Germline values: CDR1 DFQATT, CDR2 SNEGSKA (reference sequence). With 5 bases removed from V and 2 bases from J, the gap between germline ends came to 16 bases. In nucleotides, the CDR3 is TGCAGTGCTTGGAATAGCGCTAGAACCTACAATGAGCAGTTCTTC. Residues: CSAWNSARTYNEQFF.

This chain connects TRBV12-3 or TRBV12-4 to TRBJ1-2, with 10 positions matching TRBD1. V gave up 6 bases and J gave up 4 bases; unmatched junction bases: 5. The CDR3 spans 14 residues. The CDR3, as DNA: TGTGCCAGCAGAACGACAGGGGGCAGCTATGGCTACACCTTC. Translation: CASRTTGGSYGYTF.

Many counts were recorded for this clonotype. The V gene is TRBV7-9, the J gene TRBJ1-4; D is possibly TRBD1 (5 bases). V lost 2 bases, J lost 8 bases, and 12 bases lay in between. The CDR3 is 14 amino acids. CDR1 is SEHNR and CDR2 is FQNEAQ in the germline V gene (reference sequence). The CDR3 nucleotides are TGTGCCAGCAGCTTACAGGGTTCCGGCGAAAAACTGTTTTTT. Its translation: CASSLQGSGEKLFF.

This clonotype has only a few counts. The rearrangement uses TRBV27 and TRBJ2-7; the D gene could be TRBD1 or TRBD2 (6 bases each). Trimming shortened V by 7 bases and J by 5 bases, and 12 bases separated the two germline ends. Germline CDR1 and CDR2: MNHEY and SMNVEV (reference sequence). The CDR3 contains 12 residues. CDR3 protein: CASKGGSDEQYF. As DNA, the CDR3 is TGTGCCAGCAAGGGGGGAAGCGACGAGCAGTACTTC.

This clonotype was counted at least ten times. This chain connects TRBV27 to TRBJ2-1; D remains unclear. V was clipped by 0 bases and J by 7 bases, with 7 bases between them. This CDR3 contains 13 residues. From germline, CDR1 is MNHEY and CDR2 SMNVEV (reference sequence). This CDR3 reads CASSLSGLNEQFF. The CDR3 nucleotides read TGTGCCAGCAGTTTATCGGGGTTAAATGAGCAGTTCTTC.

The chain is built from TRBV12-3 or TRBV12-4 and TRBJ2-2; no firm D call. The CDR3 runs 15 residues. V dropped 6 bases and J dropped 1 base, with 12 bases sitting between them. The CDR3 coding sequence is TGTGCCAGCAGCCGTTCGGTAGGGAACACCGGGGAGCTGTTTTTT. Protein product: CASSRSVGNTGELFF.

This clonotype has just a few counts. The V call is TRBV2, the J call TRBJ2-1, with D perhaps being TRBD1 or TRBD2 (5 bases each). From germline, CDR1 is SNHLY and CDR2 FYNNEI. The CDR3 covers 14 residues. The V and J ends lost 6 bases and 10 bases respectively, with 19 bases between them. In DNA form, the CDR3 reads TGTGCCAGCAGCGCCGGGACGGAGAGGTCCGAGCAGTTCTTC. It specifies CASSAGTERSEQFF.

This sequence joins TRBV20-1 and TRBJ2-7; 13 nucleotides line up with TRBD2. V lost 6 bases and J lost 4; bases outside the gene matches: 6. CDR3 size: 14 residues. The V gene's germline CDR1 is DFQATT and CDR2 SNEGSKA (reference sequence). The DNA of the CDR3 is TGCAGTGCACTACGGACTAGCGGGAGTTACGAGCAGTACGTC. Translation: CSALRTSGSYEQYV.

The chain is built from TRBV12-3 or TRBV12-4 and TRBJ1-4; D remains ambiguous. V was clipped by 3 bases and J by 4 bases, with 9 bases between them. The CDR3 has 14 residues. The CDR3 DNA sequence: TGTGCCAGCAGTTTTTTCGCGGATAATGAAAAACTGTTTTTT. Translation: CASSFFADNEKLFF.

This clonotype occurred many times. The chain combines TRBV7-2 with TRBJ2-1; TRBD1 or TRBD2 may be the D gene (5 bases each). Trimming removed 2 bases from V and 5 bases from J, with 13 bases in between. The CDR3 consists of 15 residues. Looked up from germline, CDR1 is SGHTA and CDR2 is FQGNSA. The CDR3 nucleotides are TGTGCCAGCAGCTTACCGGGACGGAAACACAATGAGCAGTTCTTC. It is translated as CASSLPGRKHNEQFF.

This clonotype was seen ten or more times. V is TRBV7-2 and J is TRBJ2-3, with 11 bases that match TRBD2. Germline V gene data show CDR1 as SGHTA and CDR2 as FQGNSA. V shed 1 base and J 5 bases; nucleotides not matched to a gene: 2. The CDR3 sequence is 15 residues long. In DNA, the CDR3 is TGTGCCAGCAGCTTAGGACTAGCGGGACTAGATACGCAGTATTTT. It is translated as CASSLGLAGLDTQYF.

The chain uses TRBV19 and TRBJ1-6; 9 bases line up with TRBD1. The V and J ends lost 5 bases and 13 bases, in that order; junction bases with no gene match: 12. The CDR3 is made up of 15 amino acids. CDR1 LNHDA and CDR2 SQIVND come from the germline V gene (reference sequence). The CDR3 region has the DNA TGTGCCAGTAGTGCGGCGACAGGGGGTCCTATGCCCCTCCACTTT. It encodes CASSAATGGPMPLHF.

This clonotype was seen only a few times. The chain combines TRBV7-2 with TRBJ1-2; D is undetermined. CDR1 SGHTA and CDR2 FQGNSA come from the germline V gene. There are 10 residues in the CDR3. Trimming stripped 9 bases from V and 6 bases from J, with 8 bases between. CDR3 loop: CARGEDGYTF. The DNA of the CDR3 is TGTGCCAGAGGCGAGGATGGCTACACCTTC. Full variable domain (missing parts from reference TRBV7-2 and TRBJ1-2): GAGVSQSPSNKVTEKGKDVELRCDPISGHTALYWYRQSLGQGLEFLIYFQGNSAPDKSGLPSDRFSAERTGGSVSTLTIQRTQQEDSAVYLCARGEDGYTFGSGTRLTVV.